The next 29 T cell receptor beta chains were all read from a single sample in a study of pediatric ulcerative colitis. Assay: immunoSEQ multiplex PCR; the TCRdb copy retains only in-frame clones and omits some. In the table there are 57,000 or so clones, about 89% of which are singletons. Input material: blood. These receptors all stem from a boy aged 5-17 years who was a control in a study of pediatric ulcerative colitis.

CDR3 nucleotide sequence: TGTGCCAGCAGCCCACGGGGGGGGGACCGGGACAGGGGCTACGAGCAGTACTTC. The encoded protein is CASSPRGGDRDRGYEQYF. This chain uses TRBV7-8 with TRBJ2-7; 10 bases are a match to TRBD1. The CDR3 runs to 18 residues. The V and J ends lost 5 bases and 3 bases, in that order; junction bases with no gene match: 16. CDR1 SGHVS and CDR2 FQNEAQ come from the germline V gene.

This clone was counted once. V usage is TRBV2 and J usage is TRBJ2-1, with TRBD1 matching over 7 bases. Germline values: CDR1 SNHLY, CDR2 FYNNEI. V dropped 0 bases and J dropped 2; count of bases not matched to a gene: 10. The CDR3 contains 18 residues. The CDR3: CASSEAPYVGTAYNEQFF. CDR3 sequence (DNA): TGTGCCAGCAGTGAAGCGCCTTATGTCGGGACAGCCTACAATGAGCAGTTCTTC. Supplemented by reference TRBV2 and TRBJ2-1, the full variable domain reads EPEVTQTPSHQVTQMGQEVILRCVPISNHLYFYWYRQILGQKVEFLVSFYNNEISEKSEIFDDQFSVERPDGSNFTLKIRSTKLEDSAMYFCASSEAPYVGTAYNEQFFGPGTRLTVL.

This rearrangement joins TRBV15 to TRBJ2-6; D unresolved. The V gene lost 3 bases and the J gene lost 0 bases, with 9 bases spanning the gap. This CDR3 has 16 amino acids. Per the germline V gene, CDR1 is LNHNV and CDR2 is YYDKDF (reference sequence). The DNA for the CDR3 is TGTGCCACCAGCAGGGGCAGTTACTCTGGGGCCAACGTCCTGACTTTC. Protein sequence: CATSRGSYSGANVLTF.

This chain joins TRBV19 and TRBJ2-2, with 7 bases that match TRBD1. V was clipped by 4 bases and J by 3 bases; unmatched bases: 11. CDR1 and CDR2 (germline): LNHDA, SQIVND (reference sequence). The CDR3 length is 17 residues. The CDR3 is CASSTRQGIFDTGELFF. CDR3 sequence (DNA): TGTGCCAGTAGTACTAGACAGGGAATCTTCGACACCGGGGAGCTGTTTTTT.

This clone came up once. The rearrangement uses TRBV27 and TRBJ2-1; D is ambiguous. The V and J ends lost 6 bases and 8 bases respectively, with 8 bases between them. The CDR3 runs 11 residues. Germline lookup yields CDR1 MNHEY and CDR2 SMNVEV (reference sequence). The DNA for the CDR3 is TGTGCCAGCAGACTAACAGATGAGCAGTTCTTC. Its protein product is CASRLTDEQFF.

The chain uses TRBV6-5 and TRBJ1-5; unclear D gene. Germline V gene sequence: CDR1 MNHEY, CDR2 SVGAGI. Trimming pared 0 bases from V and 5 bases from J, leaving 5 bases between. CDR3 size: 13 residues. The CDR3 spells CASSYSKDQPQHF. CDR3 in DNA: TGTGCCAGCAGTTACTCGAAGGATCAGCCCCAGCATTTT.

This sequence joins TRBV19 and TRBJ1-1, with 7 bases fitting TRBD1. CDR1 LNHDA and CDR2 SQIVND come from the germline V gene (reference sequence). The CDR3 extends over 14 amino acids. J lost 5 bases, V lost 3 bases, and 6 bases had no gene match. CDR3 loop: CASSMGTARTEAFF. For the CDR3, the DNA is TGTGCCAGTAGTATGGGGACAGCTAGGACTGAAGCTTTCTTT.

The chain combines TRBV20-1 with TRBJ1-1; no firm D call. The CDR3 has 11 amino acids. With 0 bases removed from V and 11 bases from J, the gap between germline ends came to 10 bases. Looked up from germline, CDR1 is DFQATT and CDR2 is SNEGSKA (reference sequence). The CDR3: CSARETELAFF. CDR3 DNA sequence: TGCAGTGCTAGAGAAACTGAGCTTGCTTTCTTT.

The chain is built from TRBV5-4 and TRBJ1-1; TRBD1 agrees at 8 bases. Germline V gene sequence: CDR1 SGHNT, CDR2 YYREEE (reference sequence). This CDR3 has 13 residues. J lost 7 bases, V lost 2 bases, and 4 bases had no gene match. The CDR3 loop is CASSFGQGGEAFF. The CDR3, as DNA: TGTGCCAGCAGCTTCGGACAGGGTGGTGAAGCTTTCTTT. Using reference TRBV5-4 and TRBJ1-1 for the parts outside the CDR3, the full variable domain is ETGVTQSPTHLIKTRGQQVTLRCSSQSGHNTVSWYQQALGQGPQFIFQYYREEENGRGNFPPRFSGLQFPNYSSELNVNALELDDSALYLCASSFGQGGEAFFGQGTRLTVV.

This clone was recorded only once. The gene calls are TRBV10-3 and TRBJ1-1; 7 bases are a match to TRBD1. J was trimmed by 3 bases and V by 5 bases; bases with no gene match: 9. Per germline, CDR1 ENHRY and CDR2 SYGVKD. CDR3 length: 15 residues. The CDR3 DNA reads TGTGCCATCAGTAAACCGGGACAGTCGGACACTGAAGCTTTCTTT. It translates to CAISKPGQSDTEAFF.

The V call is TRBV7-9, the J call TRBJ2-7, with TRBD1 matching over 8 bases. Germline V gene data show CDR1 as SEHNR and CDR2 as FQNEAQ (reference sequence). V lost 0 bases to trimming and J lost 3 bases; unmatched junction nucleotides: 7. The CDR3 sequence is 16 residues long. CDR3 DNA: TGTGCCAGCAGCTTAGCGCAGAGGACAGGGTACTACGAGCAGTACTTC. This gives the protein CASSLAQRTGYYEQYF.

The V and J genes are TRBV5-6 and TRBJ2-7, with D possibly matching TRBD2 (6 bases). This CDR3 has 15 amino acids. Germline V lookup: CDR1 SGHDT, CDR2 YYEEEE. The V gene lost 2 bases and the J gene lost 5 bases, with 17 bases spanning the gap. The CDR3 loop reads CASSLRDLSFHEQYF. In DNA form, the CDR3 reads TGTGCCAGCAGCTTACGGGACTTAAGCTTCCACGAGCAGTACTTC.

The chain employs TRBV14 and TRBJ2-6; TRBD1 might be the D (6 bases). V shed 4 bases and J shed 0 bases, with 10 bases lying between them. The CDR3 consists of 16 residues. CDR1 and CDR2 (germline): SGHDN, FVKESK. CDR3 protein: CASSPRGYSGANVLTF. The DNA for the CDR3 is TGTGCCAGCAGCCCAAGGGGGTACTCTGGGGCCAACGTCCTGACTTTC.

The chain has TRBV9 and TRBJ1-1; tentative D call: TRBD1 (5 bases). The V and J ends lost 0 bases and 1 base respectively, with 10 bases between them. CDR1 is SGDLS and CDR2 is YYNGEE in the germline V gene. The CDR3 spans 15 residues. In DNA, the CDR3 is TGTGCCAGCAGCGTAGAGGCGGGGGGGAACACTGAAGCTTTCTTT. Its translation: CASSVEAGGNTEAFF.

This chain connects TRBV5-5 to TRBJ2-7; possibly TRBD1 for D (6 bases). The germline V and J ends were trimmed by 2 bases and 2 bases, with 8 bases remaining between them. Per germline, CDR1 SGHKS and CDR2 YYEKEE (reference sequence). There are 13 residues in the CDR3. Here the CDR3 DNA reads TGTGCCAGCAGCTTCCCAGGGGCCTACGAGCAGTACTTC. It is translated as CASSFPGAYEQYF.

The CDR3 bases are TGTGCCAGCACCCCCCACCGACAGGGATCTGGGGAGCTGTTTTTT. This translates into CASTPHRQGSGELFF. The chain couples TRBV6-5 to TRBJ2-2; 7 nucleotides match TRBD1. The germline gives CDR1 MNHEY, CDR2 SVGAGI. V shed 7 bases and J 8 bases; nucleotides not matched to a gene: 13. The CDR3 runs to 15 residues.

The chain uses TRBV2 and TRBJ1-1; no clear D. Trimming pared 7 bases from V and 1 base from J, leaving 16 bases between. Looked up from germline, CDR1 is SNHLY and CDR2 is FYNNEI. The CDR3 has 15 residues. Here the CDR3 DNA reads TGTGCCAGCATCATACCTGGGGAAAAGAACACTGAAGCTTTCTTT. It encodes CASIIPGEKNTEAFF.

The rearrangement joins TRBV15 to TRBJ2-1; no clear D. CDR3 length: 14 amino acids. With 0 bases removed from V and 6 bases from J, the gap between germline ends came to 9 bases. The germline CDR1 and CDR2 sequences are LNHNV and YYDKDF (reference sequence). CDR3: CATSRDKKSNEQFF. The CDR3 DNA reads as TGTGCCACCAGCAGAGATAAAAAGAGCAATGAGCAGTTCTTC.

The chain is built from TRBV19 and TRBJ2-7, with D perhaps matching TRBD1 or TRBD2 (5 bases each). This CDR3 is built from 13 residues. V lost 6 bases to trimming and J lost 2 bases, with 11 bases between them. Germline lookup yields CDR1 LNHDA and CDR2 SQIVND (reference sequence). This chain's CDR3 is CASSWDGTYEQYF. CDR3 bases: TGTGCCAGTAGCTGGGACGGGACCTACGAGCAGTACTTC.

V and J are TRBV7-8 and TRBJ2-3; D is possibly TRBD1 (6 bases). The CDR3 is 13 amino acids. The V gene's germline CDR1 is SGHVS and CDR2 FQNEAQ. Trimming stripped 6 bases from V and 4 bases from J, with 11 bases between. This chain's CDR3 is CASSQTGPDTQYF. The CDR3 DNA reads as TGTGCCAGCAGTCAAACAGGGCCAGATACGCAGTATTTT.

The chain couples TRBV4-1 to TRBJ2-5; D may be TRBD2 (5 bases). The ends were cut back, 2 bases at V and 2 bases at J, with 15 bases in the middle. From germline, CDR1 is MGHRA and CDR2 YSYEKL. This CDR3 spans 16 amino acids. The CDR3 coding sequence is TGCGCCAGCAGCCAACCGGGGAAGCAGAATCAAGAGACCCAGTACTTC. Translated: CASSQPGKQNQETQYF.

The chain combines TRBV28 with TRBJ2-7; D is possibly TRBD1 (6 bases). V lost 2 bases and J 5 bases, leaving 13 bases between the germline ends. The germline V gene encodes CDR1 MDHEN and CDR2 SYDVKM. The CDR3 consists of 14 residues. CDR3 nucleotide sequence: TGTGCCAGCAGTTTACAGGGACAATCCCACGAGCAGTACTTC. This sequence encodes CASSLQGQSHEQYF.

CDR3 sequence reads: CAWGYQGGAYEQYF. The CDR3 nucleotides are TGTGCCTGGGGGTATCAAGGGGGAGCCTACGAGCAGTACTTC. The chain is built from TRBV30 and TRBJ2-7; D is possibly TRBD1 (6 bases). CDR1 and CDR2 (germline): GTSNPN, SVGIG (reference sequence). This CDR3 has 14 amino acids. Trimming took off 5 bases at V and 2 bases at J, with 16 bases between the two ends.

V usage is TRBV9 and J usage is TRBJ2-3; 7 bases map to TRBD2. This CDR3 is built from 16 residues. J lost 1 base, V lost 3 bases, and 8 bases had no gene match. The germline CDR1 and CDR2 sequences are SGDLS and YYNGEE. The CDR3 DNA reads as TGTGCCAGCAGCGCTACTGGGGGGGGTCGCACAGATACGCAGTATTTT. This codes for CASSATGGGRTDTQYF.

The chain has TRBV19 and TRBJ2-1; no definite D call. Germline CDR1 is LNHDA and CDR2 is SQIVND (reference sequence). The CDR3 has 13 amino acids. V was pared by 5 bases and J by 8 bases, with 13 bases between. The CDR3: CASSPRRGHEQFF. CDR3 bases: TGTGCCAGTAGTCCCAGAAGAGGTCATGAGCAGTTCTTC.

This chain links TRBV28 with TRBJ2-3, with D tentatively TRBD2 (6 bases). With 6 bases removed from V and 0 bases from J, the gap between germline ends came to 16 bases. Germline CDR1 MDHEN, CDR2 SYDVKM. The CDR3 runs to 16 residues. CDR3 bases: TGTGCCAGCAGCCAAGATAGCGGTTCTAGCACAGATACGCAGTATTTT. Its translation: CASSQDSGSSTDTQYF.

This clone was detected only once. V is TRBV14 and J is TRBJ2-3; D is ambiguous. Germline loops: CDR1 SGHDN, CDR2 FVKESK. Deletions cut 0 bases from V and 4 bases from J, with 17 bases between. There are 17 residues in the CDR3. The chain's CDR3 is CASSQDRGLAAADTQYF. CDR3 coding DNA: TGTGCCAGCAGCCAAGATCGTGGCTTGGCAGCCGCAGATACGCAGTATTTT.

This clone came up once. The genes are TRBV7-9 and TRBJ2-7, with D unresolved. The V and J ends lost 5 bases and 1 base respectively, with 18 bases between them. CDR1 is SEHNR, CDR2 FQNEAQ, per germline (reference sequence). The CDR3 runs to 16 residues. The CDR3 here is CASSPTLFSSSYEQYF. The CDR3 nucleotides are TGTGCCAGCAGCCCGACCCTTTTCTCATCTTCCTACGAGCAGTACTTC. The variable domain in full, with the rest retrieved from reference TRBV7-9 and TRBJ2-7, is DTGVSQNPRHKITKRGQNVTFRCDPISEHNRLYWYRQTLGQGPEFLTYFQNEAQLEKSRLLSDRFSAERPKGSFSTLEIQRTEQGDSAMYLCASSPTLFSSSYEQYFGPGTRLTVT.

The rearrangement uses TRBV5-1 and TRBJ2-7; TRBD2 matches at 7 bases. From germline, CDR1 is SGHRS and CDR2 YFSETQ. The CDR3 is made up of 14 amino acids. The junction had 2 bases not matched to a gene; V was cut back by 0 bases and J by 2 bases. The CDR3 DNA reads as TGCGCCAGCAGCTTGGACGGACTAGCCTACGAGCAGTACTTC. It specifies CASSLDGLAYEQYF.